The 24 T cell receptor beta chains reported below all come from one sample, sequenced in a study of siplizumab effects on memory and regulatory T cells. The protocol was immunoSEQ multiplex PCR, while the TCRdb copy is restricted to in-frame clones and leaves out a portion. The repertoire holds approximately 65,000 clones, with over 80% as singletons. Material for sequencing was memory CD4+ T cells sorted from blood. These receptors were collected from a human donor in good health.

The V call is TRBV5-8, the J call TRBJ1-1; 7 bases match TRBD1. Looked up from germline, CDR1 is SGHTS and CDR2 is YDEGEE. This CDR3 is built from 13 residues. The V and J ends lost 4 bases and 3 bases, in that order; junction bases with no gene match: 3. In DNA, the CDR3 is TGTGCCAGCAGCCTGACAGGGTACACTGAAGCTTTCTTT. This translates into CASSLTGYTEAFF.

The chain employs TRBV2 and TRBJ2-1; 7 bases align to TRBD2. This CDR3 is built from 13 residues. Trimming at V came to 4 bases and at J to 8 bases, leaving 5 bases not matched to a gene. Germline CDR1 is SNHLY and CDR2 is FYNNEI. CDR3 nucleotide sequence: TGTGCCAGCAGTGGGGACTACGCAGATGAGCAGTTCTTC. Translation: CASSGDYADEQFF.

This chain links TRBV14 with TRBJ2-7; 14 nucleotides match TRBD2. Trimming removed 3 bases from V and 7 bases from J; junction bases left unmatched: 5. This CDR3 has 15 residues. CDR1 is SGHDN, CDR2 FVKESK, per germline. The CDR3 spells CASSQGLAGAGEQYF. CDR3 coding DNA: TGTGCCAGCAGCCAGGGACTAGCGGGGGCAGGGGAGCAGTACTTC.

This chain joins TRBV7-7 and TRBJ2-2; the D is unclear. The germline V gene has CDR1 SSHAT and CDR2 FNYEAQ (reference sequence). Trimming pared 1 base from V and 2 bases from J, leaving 11 bases between. The length of the CDR3 is 16 residues. The CDR3 region has the DNA TGTGCCAGCAGCTTAGACTTTGGCCGAAACACCGGGGAGCTGTTTTTT. As protein: CASSLDFGRNTGELFF.

The chain links TRBV6-5 to TRBJ2-5, with D maybe TRBD1 (5 bases). With 5 bases removed from V and 14 bases from J, the gap between germline ends came to 15 bases. The CDR3 has 11 residues. Germline-derived CDR1 and CDR2 are MNHEY and SVGAGI. This CDR3 is CASSTRQRIYF. In DNA form, the CDR3 reads TGTGCCAGCAGTACGCGACAGAGAATCTACTTC.

The genes are TRBV7-2 and TRBJ2-5; D call uncertain. V lost 1 base and J lost 6, with 15 bases in between. Germline loops: CDR1 SGHTA, CDR2 FQGNSA. The CDR3 extends over 15 amino acids. CDR3 sequence: CASSLEAGRKKTQYF. DNA of the CDR3: TGTGCCAGCAGCTTAGAGGCAGGCCGCAAGAAGACCCAGTACTTC.

The chain uses TRBV18 and TRBJ2-3, with 7 bases aligning to TRBD2. CDR1 KGHSH and CDR2 LQKENI come from the germline V gene. With V trimmed by 0 bases and J by 5 bases, 5 bases remained unmatched. The CDR3 spans 15 residues. This chain's CDR3 is CASSPPGGYGDTQYF. As DNA, the CDR3 is TGTGCCAGCTCACCACCGGGGGGGTATGGAGATACGCAGTATTTT.

The V gene is TRBV5-1, the J gene TRBJ1-1; no reliable D call. The V end lost 0 bases, the J end lost 4 bases, and 10 bases lay between the germline ends. CDR3 length: 14 amino acids. Per germline, CDR1 SGHRS and CDR2 YFSETQ. The CDR3 reads CASSLEGASTEAFF. The CDR3 coding sequence is TGCGCCAGCAGCTTGGAGGGAGCGAGCACTGAAGCTTTCTTT. Supplemented by reference TRBV5-1 and TRBJ1-1, the full variable domain reads KAGVTQTPRYLIKTRGQQVTLSCSPISGHRSVSWYQQTPGQGLQFLFEYFSETQRNKGNFPGRFSGRQFSNSRSEMNVSTLELGDSALYLCASSLEGASTEAFFGQGTRLTVV.

The V call is TRBV27, the J call TRBJ1-3; no clear D. Germline CDR1 and CDR2: MNHEY and SMNVEV (reference sequence). The CDR3 contains 13 residues. V gave up 3 bases and J gave up 0 bases, with 3 bases separating them. CDR3 DNA: TGTGCCAGCAGTTTCATCTCTGGAAACACCATATATTTT. Its protein product is CASSFISGNTIYF.

CDR3 protein: CSVVGGVDYGYTF. CDR3 DNA sequence: TGCAGCGTTGTGGGGGGGGTGGACTATGGCTACACCTTC. V is TRBV29-1 and J is TRBJ1-2; perhaps TRBD1 as D (5 bases). Looked up from germline, CDR1 is SQVTM and CDR2 is ANQGSEA. The CDR3 totals 13 residues. Trimming stripped 4 bases from V and 3 bases from J, with 12 bases between.

This clone showed up just once. This sequence joins TRBV27 and TRBJ1-1, with D tentatively TRBD1 (5 bases). Per the germline V gene, CDR1 is MNHEY and CDR2 is SMNVEV (reference sequence). Between the trimmed V and J ends, which lost 5 bases and 0 bases, there was a span of 16 bases. The CDR3 extends over 16 amino acids. The CDR3 here is CASSNPGIRVNTEAFF. In DNA, the CDR3 is TGTGCCAGCAGTAACCCAGGGATTCGGGTGAACACTGAAGCTTTCTTT.

The V gene is TRBV6-1, the J gene TRBJ1-2; perhaps TRBD1 as D (6 bases). This CDR3 has 13 amino acids. V lost 4 bases and J 8 bases, leaving 14 bases between the germline ends. In germline, CDR1 is MNHNS, CDR2 SASEGT. Written as DNA, the CDR3 is TGTGCCAGCAGTGTAAACAGGGAGGACGGCTACACCTTC. This codes for CASSVNREDGYTF.

The chain carries TRBV25-1 and TRBJ2-7; no clear D gene. Germline CDR1 MGHDK, CDR2 SYGVNS. The CDR3 is 11 amino acids. V was clipped by 4 bases and J by 4 bases, with 5 bases between them. The CDR3 spells CASSAMYEQYF. In DNA form, the CDR3 reads TGTGCCAGCAGTGCTATGTACGAGCAGTACTTC.

The chain couples TRBV7-2 to TRBJ2-7; TRBD2 matches 10 bases. The CDR3 spans 16 residues. The ends lost 5 bases at V and 9 bases at J; junction bases unmatched: 16. CDR1 is SGHTA and CDR2 is FQGNSA in the germline V gene. CDR3: CASSRPPTSGFAGQYF. CDR3 sequence (DNA): TGTGCCAGCAGCCGCCCCCCGACTAGCGGGTTCGCCGGGCAGTACTTC. The entire variable domain, with the rest obtained from reference TRBV7-2 and TRBJ2-7, is as follows: GAGVSQSPSNKVTEKGKDVELRCDPISGHTALYWYRQSLGQGLEFLIYFQGNSAPDKSGLPSDRFSAERTGGSVSTLTIQRTQQEDSAVYLCASSRPPTSGFAGQYFGPGTRLTVT.

CDR3 sequence reads: CASSSGFYEQYF. In nucleotides, the CDR3 is TGTGCCAGCAGCTCGGGTTTCTACGAGCAGTACTTC. V is TRBV7-9 and J is TRBJ2-7; D is uncertain. V lost 4 bases, J lost 3 bases, and 7 bases lay in between. The CDR3 loop spans 12 amino acids. CDR1 and CDR2 from the germline V gene are SEHNR and FQNEAQ (reference sequence).

The gene calls are TRBV9 and TRBJ2-2; 8 bases are a match to TRBD2. V lost 3 bases and J lost 4; bases outside the gene matches: 8. CDR3 size: 16 residues. Germline CDR1 and CDR2: SGDLS and YYNGEE. The CDR3 bases are TGTGCCAGCAGCGCCTCTAGCGGGTATGCCACCGGGGAGCTGTTTTTT. This codes for CASSASSGYATGELFF.

The chain has TRBV4-2 and TRBJ2-5; 7 bases are shared with TRBD1. The junction had 5 bases not matched to a gene; V was cut back by 4 bases and J by 0 bases. Germline V gene sequence: CDR1 LGHNA, CDR2 YNFKEQ. This CDR3 has 15 residues. The CDR3 reads CASSPWDSNQETQYF. The CDR3 DNA reads TGTGCCAGCAGCCCTTGGGACAGCAACCAAGAGACCCAGTACTTC.

The chain is built from TRBV7-9 and TRBJ2-3, with 8 bases aligning to TRBD1. Germline V gives CDR1 SEHNR, CDR2 FQNEAQ (reference sequence). V lost 5 bases, J lost 1 base, and 5 bases stayed unmatched. The CDR3 consists of 15 residues. In DNA form, the CDR3 reads TGTGCCAGCAGCCTTGGGACAGGACGCACAGATACGCAGTATTTT. Its protein product is CASSLGTGRTDTQYF.

V gene TRBV5-1 combines with J gene TRBJ1-1, with TRBD1 matching 7 bases. With 3 bases clipped from V and 4 bases from J, the junction kept 6 bases outside the gene matches. This CDR3 has 14 amino acids. Germline V gene sequence: CDR1 SGHRS, CDR2 YFSETQ. CDR3 sequence (DNA): TGCGCCAGCAGCTCCGGGACAGTGGGCACTGAAGCTTTCTTT. Its translation: CASSSGTVGTEAFF. Full variable domain (remainder filled in from reference TRBV5-1 and TRBJ1-1): KAGVTQTPRYLIKTRGQQVTLSCSPISGHRSVSWYQQTPGQGLQFLFEYFSETQRNKGNFPGRFSGRQFSNSRSEMNVSTLELGDSALYLCASSSGTVGTEAFFGQGTRLTVV.

This clone was detected once. For the CDR3, the DNA is TGTGCCAGCAGCTGGACTAGCGGGAGCGGGCGGGATACGCAGTATTTT. Protein sequence: CASSWTSGSGRDTQYF. The chain is built from TRBV2 and TRBJ2-3; 13 nucleotides match TRBD2. With V trimmed by 6 bases and J by 6 bases, 9 bases remained unmatched. CDR1 is SNHLY, CDR2 FYNNEI, per germline. The CDR3 is made up of 16 amino acids.

This clone has a single count. The chain employs TRBV27 and TRBJ1-4, with 8 bases identical to TRBD1. J lost 0 bases, V lost 4 bases, and 19 bases had no gene match. Germline values: CDR1 MNHEY, CDR2 SMNVEV (reference sequence). This CDR3 comprises 21 residues. Here the CDR3 reads CASSSLSLGTGLKATNEKLFF. CDR3 DNA: TGTGCCAGCAGTTCCCTTTCCCTCGGGACAGGTCTTAAGGCAACTAATGAAAAACTGTTTTTT.

The J gene is TRBJ2-4, the V gene TRBV27, with 7 bases that match TRBD1. The length of the CDR3 is 13 residues. Germline V gene lookup returns CDR1 MNHEY and CDR2 SMNVEV (reference sequence). Germline trimming cut 8 bases from V and 7 bases from J; bases unmatched to any gene: 8. The CDR3 sequence: CASLRQGENIQYF. The CDR3 DNA sequence: TGTGCCAGCCTCCGACAGGGTGAGAACATTCAGTACTTC.

The genes are TRBV5-1 and TRBJ1-2; 8 positions match TRBD1. This CDR3 comprises 14 residues. Germline V CDR1 and CDR2: SGHRS, YFSETQ. Germline trimming cut 4 bases from V and 4 bases from J; bases unmatched to any gene: 6. The CDR3 DNA reads as TGCGCCAGCAGCGGGGGACAGGCAGTCTATGGCTACACCTTC. Encoded protein: CASSGGQAVYGYTF. The whole variable domain, filled in from reference TRBV5-1 and TRBJ1-2, reads KAGVTQTPRYLIKTRGQQVTLSCSPISGHRSVSWYQQTPGQGLQFLFEYFSETQRNKGNFPGRFSGRQFSNSRSEMNVSTLELGDSALYLCASSGGQAVYGYTFGSGTRLTVV.

The chain couples TRBV12-5 to TRBJ2-3; D unclear. CDR3 length equals 19 residues. CDR1 and CDR2 from the germline V gene are LGHNT and FRNRAP. Trimming removed 0 bases from V and 2 bases from J, with 21 bases in between. In DNA, the CDR3 is TGTGCTAGTGGTTTGGTAGCCCACCAACCTATATCCTACACAGATACGCAGTATTTT. This sequence encodes CASGLVAHQPISYTDTQYF. Drawing the rest from reference TRBV12-5 and TRBJ2-3, the complete variable domain is DARVTQTPRHKVTEMGQEVTMRCQPILGHNTVFWYRQTMMQGLELLAYFRNRAPLDDSGMPKDRFSAEMPDATLATLKIQPSEPRDSAVYFCASGLVAHQPISYTDTQYFGPGTRLTVL.